The 11 T cell receptor beta chains reported below all come from one sample, sequenced in a study of cytomegalovirus exposure and HLA in healthy donors. The protocol was immunoSEQ multiplex PCR, while the TCRdb copy is restricted to in-frame clones and leaves out a portion. Of more than 85,000 clones detected, roughly nine tenths appear once; the ten largest clones hold 1.5% to 2%. What was sequenced was PBMCs. The receptors stem from a woman aged 18-29 years in good health and CMV-seronegative.

This chain uses TRBV28 with TRBJ2-2; D may be TRBD1 (6 bases). V dropped 7 bases and J dropped 2 bases, with 26 bases sitting between them. Germline-derived CDR1 and CDR2 are MDHEN and SYDVKM. The CDR3 loop spans 19 amino acids. The CDR3 sequence is CASILRLLGRGPNTGELFF. CDR3 DNA: TGTGCCAGCATCTTACGGCTTTTGGGCAGGGGCCCTAACACCGGGGAGCTGTTTTTT.

The chain joins TRBV4-3 to TRBJ2-1; TRBD2 aligns across 8 bases. CDR1 LGHNA and CDR2 YSLEER come from the germline V gene. V shed 4 bases, J shed 0 bases, and the junction held 5 bases outside the gene matches. This CDR3 has 16 amino acids. The CDR3 nucleotides are TGCGCCAGCAGCCTTAAGAGCGGGAGCTCCTACAATGAGCAGTTCTTC. Translated: CASSLKSGSSYNEQFF.

The CDR3, as DNA: TGTGCCAGCAGTTCCAGTCGGGGGTTGACAGATACGCAGTATTTT. As protein: CASSSSRGLTDTQYF. The chain uses TRBV27 and TRBJ2-3; maybe TRBD2 (6 bases). Per germline, CDR1 MNHEY and CDR2 SMNVEV (reference sequence). CDR3 length equals 15 residues. Trimming removed 4 bases at V and 3 bases at J, with 14 bases between.

V usage is TRBV9 and J usage is TRBJ2-7; D is perhaps TRBD2 (5 bases). The germline V gene has CDR1 SGDLS and CDR2 YYNGEE. The V end was cut by 4 bases, the J end by 2 bases, with 13 bases between. CDR3 length equals 14 residues. CDR3 amino acids: CASSPEGGPYEQYF. Here the CDR3 DNA reads TGTGCCAGCAGCCCAGAGGGCGGTCCCTACGAGCAGTACTTC.

The chain uses TRBV7-3 and TRBJ2-7; TRBD1 matches at 9 bases. Unmatched junction bases numbered 7, after V lost 5 bases and J lost 2 bases. CDR1 is SGHTA, CDR2 FQGTGA, per germline. The CDR3 contains 15 residues. The CDR3 DNA reads as TGTGCCAGCAGCGCCAGACAGGGGGACACCTACGAGCAGTACTTC. Translated: CASSARQGDTYEQYF.

This clone appeared once. The V call is TRBV7-9, the J call TRBJ2-1; 10 bases align to TRBD2. This CDR3 is built from 16 residues. The germline CDR1 and CDR2 sequences are SEHNR and FQNEAQ (reference sequence). Unmatched junction bases numbered 10, after V lost 5 bases and J lost 6 bases. The CDR3: CASSPTSGKGVNEQFF. The CDR3 bases are TGTGCCAGCAGCCCTACTAGCGGGAAAGGGGTCAATGAGCAGTTCTTC.

This CDR3 reads CASGSAMNTEAFF. The CDR3 DNA follows: TGTGCCAGCGGCTCCGCCATGAACACTGAAGCTTTCTTT. The rearrangement joins TRBV6-1 to TRBJ1-1; no firm D call. Trimming stripped 8 bases from V and 0 bases from J, with 10 bases between. The CDR3 runs to 13 residues. Germline V gene data show CDR1 as MNHNS and CDR2 as SASEGT.

The chain carries TRBV4-1 and TRBJ2-3, with TRBD2 identical over 8 bases. Germline loops: CDR1 MGHRA, CDR2 YSYEKL. This CDR3 is 18 amino acids long. V was clipped by 1 base and J by 9 bases; unmatched bases: 18. The DNA for the CDR3 is TGCGCCAGCAGCCAAGCGAATTTAGGAGCGGGGGCCGCACAGACGCAGTATTTT. It yields the protein CASSQANLGAGAAQTQYF.

The genes are TRBV15 and TRBJ2-2; 14 bases are a match to TRBD2. V shed 8 bases, J shed 5 bases, and the junction held 4 bases outside the gene matches. The CDR3 has 15 residues. CDR1 LNHNV and CDR2 YYDKDF come from the germline V gene (reference sequence). CDR3 amino acids: CATGRTSGGTGELFF. In DNA, the CDR3 is TGTGCCACCGGAAGGACTAGCGGGGGGACCGGGGAGCTGTTTTTT.

The chain employs TRBV7-9 and TRBJ1-2, with D perhaps matching TRBD1 (5 bases). CDR1 and CDR2 from the germline V gene are SEHNR and FQNEAQ (reference sequence). There are 16 residues in the CDR3. V was clipped by 5 bases and J by 4 bases, with 20 bases between them. The CDR3 DNA reads TGTGCCAGCAGCCCACGGGCATCTACAGGTTTCTATGGCTACACCTTC. Its translation: CASSPRASTGFYGYTF.

The genes are TRBV7-2 and TRBJ2-1; D unclear. This CDR3 has 13 residues. The germline V gene has CDR1 SGHTA and CDR2 FQGNSA. Trimming stripped 2 bases from V and 8 bases from J, with 10 bases between. As DNA, the CDR3 is TGTGCCAGCAGCTTAACAGATAACCATGAGCAGTTCTTC. Translated: CASSLTDNHEQFF.